These 19 T cell receptor beta chains originate from one sample sequenced in a study of cytomegalovirus exposure and HLA in healthy donors. Clones were sequenced by immunoSEQ multiplex PCR, and TCRdb holds only the in-frame ones, with some missing. The repertoire consists of hundreds of thousands of clones, with 75% to 90% occurring once and the leading ten covering roughly an eighth. The sequenced material came from PBMCs. All receptors come from a woman under 40 in good health and CMV-seropositive.

V usage is TRBV30 and J usage is TRBJ1-2; D unclear. The CDR3 has 14 residues. Germline V lookup: CDR1 GTSNPN, CDR2 SVGIG (reference sequence). Trimming pared 1 base from V and 5 bases from J, leaving 14 bases between. The CDR3 bases are TGTGCCTGGAGTGGGCAGCCCTTGGGGTATGGCTACACCTTC. Encoded protein: CAWSGQPLGYGYTF.

This clone was picked up one time. This chain connects TRBV5-1 to TRBJ2-5; TRBD2 agrees at 9 bases. Trimming took 4 bases from V and 4 from J; bases not matched to a gene: 5. The CDR3 is made up of 14 amino acids. Germline CDR1 and CDR2: SGHRS and YFSETQ. CDR3 loop: CASSLAGGTETQYF. For the CDR3, the DNA is TGCGCCAGCAGCCTGGCGGGGGGGACAGAGACCCAGTACTTC.

The chain couples TRBV7-9 to TRBJ1-2; TRBD1 agrees at 9 bases. The CDR3 consists of 12 residues. Germline values: CDR1 SEHNR, CDR2 FQNEAQ (reference sequence). V shed 5 bases, J shed 8 bases, and the junction held 3 bases outside the gene matches. The CDR3 DNA follows: TGTGCCAGCAGCCGAGACAGGGGGGGCTACACCTTC. As protein: CASSRDRGGYTF.

This chain uses TRBV29-1 with TRBJ1-5, with D unclear. Germline assignment: CDR1 SQVTM and CDR2 ANQGSEA. Trimming took off 6 bases at V and 5 bases at J, with 14 bases between the two ends. The CDR3 consists of 13 residues. DNA of the CDR3: TGCAGCGTAGCGACGGGGTGGGATCAGCCCCAGCATTTT. Its protein product is CSVATGWDQPQHF.

V and J are TRBV27 and TRBJ1-5; no reliable D call. CDR1 and CDR2 from the germline V gene are MNHEY and SMNVEV (reference sequence). The CDR3 has 14 residues. V was pared by 0 bases and J by 7 bases, with 10 bases between. The CDR3 loop reads CASSLSNGVQPQHF. The CDR3 DNA reads as TGTGCCAGCAGTTTATCAAACGGGGTCCAGCCCCAGCATTTT.

The V and J genes are TRBV18 and TRBJ1-1; possible D gene TRBD1, 5 bases. In germline, CDR1 is KGHSH, CDR2 LQKENI. The CDR3 is 13 amino acids. The CDR3 reads CATRSGRNTEAFF. The CDR3 nucleotides read TGTGCGACCCGTTCGGGACGGAACACTGAAGCTTTCTTT.

CDR3 coding DNA: TGTGCCAGCACCCGTGGACAGGGGGCCTACGAGCAGTACTTC. As protein: CASTRGQGAYEQYF. This chain uses TRBV5-6 with TRBJ2-7; 10 bases fit TRBD1. Germline V lookup: CDR1 SGHDT, CDR2 YYEEEE. There are 14 residues in the CDR3. Trimming at V came to 6 bases and at J to 2 bases, leaving 5 bases not matched to a gene.

This rearrangement joins TRBV28 to TRBJ2-3; D gene ambiguous. The V end was cut by 7 bases, the J end by 1 base, with 6 bases between. The CDR3 runs 12 residues. Germline values: CDR1 MDHEN, CDR2 SYDVKM. The CDR3 reads CASMAGTDTQYF. The CDR3 DNA is TGTGCCAGCATGGCGGGCACAGATACGCAGTATTTT.

The V call is TRBV10-3, the J call TRBJ1-1; D is unclear. This CDR3 is 16 amino acids long. The ends were cut back, 11 bases at V and 2 bases at J, with 24 bases in the middle. CDR1 is ENHRY and CDR2 is SYGVKD in the germline V gene. The CDR3 region has the DNA TGTGCCTCCCACACCACCTTGGCAGGTTATAACACTGAAGCTTTCTTT. Translated, it gives CASHTTLAGYNTEAFF.

This chain joins TRBV9 and TRBJ2-1; 12 bases fit TRBD2. V shed 3 bases, J shed 12 bases, and the junction held 10 bases outside the gene matches. Looked up from germline, CDR1 is SGDLS and CDR2 is YYNGEE. This CDR3 contains 15 residues. CDR3 in amino acids: CASSGRTSGTERQFF. CDR3 in DNA: TGTGCCAGCAGCGGGAGGACTAGCGGGACGGAGCGGCAGTTCTTC.

The chain recombines TRBV2 with TRBJ1-1; D gene uncertain. V was shortened by 2 bases and J by 0 bases, with 7 bases between the two germline ends. From germline, CDR1 is SNHLY and CDR2 FYNNEI. This CDR3 is built from 14 residues. Here the CDR3 DNA reads TGTGCCAGCAGTGAATCGGCCCTGAACACTGAAGCTTTCTTT. It codes for CASSESALNTEAFF.

The chain is built from TRBV5-1 and TRBJ1-2; D unclear. Germline CDR1 and CDR2: SGHRS and YFSETQ. This CDR3 is built from 14 residues. Trimming left V 5 bases short and J 4 bases short, with 15 bases between. The CDR3 sequence is CASSSTEPAYGYTF. CDR3 sequence (DNA): TGCGCCAGCAGTTCGACCGAACCAGCCTATGGCTACACCTTC.

This clone has just one count. The chain is built from TRBV30 and TRBJ2-3; 9 bases are shared with TRBD2. Germline values: CDR1 GTSNPN, CDR2 SVGIG (reference sequence). V lost 0 bases, J lost 2 bases, and 9 bases stayed unmatched. The length of the CDR3 is 17 residues. CDR3 sequence (DNA): TGTGCCTGGAGTGTAACTGCGGGAGGGCCTTTCACAGATACGCAGTATTTT. This gives the protein CAWSVTAGGPFTDTQYF.

The CDR3 DNA reads TGTGCCAGCAGCCCCCCAAACACACAGGGGGCATATGGCTACACCTTC. Residues: CASSPPNTQGAYGYTF. The genes are TRBV9 and TRBJ1-2, with TRBD1 identical over 9 bases. V was pared by 4 bases and J by 5 bases, with 12 bases of the junction left unmatched. Germline CDR1 is SGDLS and CDR2 is YYNGEE. The CDR3 totals 16 residues.

V gene TRBV28 combines with J gene TRBJ1-4; D uncertain. V was trimmed by 5 bases and J by 7 bases, leaving 14 bases between them. CDR1 and CDR2 from the germline V gene are MDHEN and SYDVKM. CDR3 length: 14 residues. This CDR3 reads CASSISRMAEKLFF. The CDR3 DNA sequence: TGTGCCAGCAGTATCTCACGTATGGCTGAAAAACTGTTTTTT.

The CDR3 loop is CAVTGLSYEQYF. DNA for the CDR3: TGTGCCGTAACAGGACTTTCCTACGAGCAGTACTTC. The rearrangement uses TRBV30 and TRBJ2-7; D assignment may be TRBD1 or TRBD2 (5 bases each). Looked up from germline, CDR1 is GTSNPN and CDR2 is SVGIG (reference sequence). This CDR3 has 12 amino acids. Trimming shortened V by 8 bases and J by 1 base, and 12 bases separated the two germline ends.

This chain links TRBV19 with TRBJ1-5, with D hard to call. CDR1 LNHDA and CDR2 SQIVND come from the germline V gene (reference sequence). The CDR3 is 13 residues long. The V end was cut by 3 bases, the J end by 7 bases, with 10 bases between. The CDR3 DNA is TGTGCCAGTAGTATGCAAGTGCTCCAGCCCCAGCATTTT. This codes for CASSMQVLQPQHF.

This rearrangement joins TRBV19 to TRBJ1-1; 7 nucleotides match TRBD1. V shed 2 bases, J shed 5 bases, and the junction held 2 bases outside the gene matches. From germline, CDR1 is LNHDA and CDR2 SQIVND (reference sequence). CDR3 size: 13 residues. CDR3 in DNA: TGTGCCAGTAGTATACTACAGGGGACTGAAGCTTTCTTT. This sequence encodes CASSILQGTEAFF.

V gene TRBV2 combines with J gene TRBJ1-2; D remains ambiguous. The V end was cut by 7 bases, the J end by 4 bases, with 13 bases between. The CDR3 is made up of 13 amino acids. Per the germline V gene, CDR1 is SNHLY and CDR2 is FYNNEI. CDR3 protein: CASKQSEAYGYTF. CDR3 sequence (DNA): TGTGCCAGCAAACAGTCGGAAGCCTATGGCTACACCTTC.